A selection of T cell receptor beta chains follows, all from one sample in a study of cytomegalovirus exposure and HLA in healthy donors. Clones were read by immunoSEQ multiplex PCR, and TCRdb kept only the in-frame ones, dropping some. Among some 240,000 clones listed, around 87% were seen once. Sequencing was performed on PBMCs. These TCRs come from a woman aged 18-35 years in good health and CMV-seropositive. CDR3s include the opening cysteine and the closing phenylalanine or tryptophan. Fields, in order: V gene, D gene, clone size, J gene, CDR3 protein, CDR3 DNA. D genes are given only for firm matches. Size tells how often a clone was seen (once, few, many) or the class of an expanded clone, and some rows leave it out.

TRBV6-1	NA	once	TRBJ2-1	CASTEWTSTYNEQFF	TGTGCCAGCACTGAGTGGACTTCCACCTACAATGAGCAGTTCTTC
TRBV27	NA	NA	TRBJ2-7	CASSLSRGGISEQYF	TGTGCCAGCAGTTTATCGAGAGGGGGTATTTCCGAGCAGTACTTC
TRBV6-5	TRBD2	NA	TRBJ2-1	CASRVIAGFSNEQFF	TGTGCCAGCAGGGTCATAGCGGGTTTCAGTAATGAGCAGTTCTTC
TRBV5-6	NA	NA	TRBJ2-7	CASSLGPKTGWGYEQYF	TGTGCCAGCAGCTTGGGACCTAAGACGGGGTGGGGCTACGAGCAGTACTTC
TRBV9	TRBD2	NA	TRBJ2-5	CASSPGGSSGRGETQYF	TGTGCCAGCAGCCCGGGGGGATCTAGCGGGAGAGGAGAGACCCAGTACTTC
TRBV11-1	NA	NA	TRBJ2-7	CASSPSSYEQYF	TGTGCCAGCAGCCCGAGCTCCTACGAGCAGTACTTC
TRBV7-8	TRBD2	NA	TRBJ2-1	CASSPRVSGSLRSYNEQFF	TGTGCCAGCAGTCCCAGAGTTAGCGGGAGTCTTCGCTCCTACAATGAGCAGTTCTTC
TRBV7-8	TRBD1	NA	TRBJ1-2	CASSASGTGGPPYGYTF	TGTGCCAGCAGCGCTTCCGGGACAGGGGGCCCCCCCTATGGCTACACCTTC
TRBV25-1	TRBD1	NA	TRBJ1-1	CASSEQGEYTEAFF	TGTGCCAGCAGTGAACAGGGGGAGTACACTGAAGCTTTCTTT
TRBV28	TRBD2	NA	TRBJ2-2	CASSFPPAGGRGNGELFF	TGTGCCAGCAGTTTCCCCCCCGCTGGCGGGAGAGGGAACGGGGAGCTGTTTTTT
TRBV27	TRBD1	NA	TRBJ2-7	CASSRTGASYEQYF	TGTGCCAGCAGTCGGACAGGGGCCTCCTACGAGCAGTACTTC
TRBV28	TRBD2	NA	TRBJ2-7	CASSGEGGHTIYEQYF	TGTGCCAGCAGCGGGGAGGGAGGGCATACCATCTACGAGCAGTACTTC
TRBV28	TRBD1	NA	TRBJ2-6	CASQTGGGANVLTF	TGTGCCAGCCAGACAGGGGGCGGGGCCAACGTCCTGACTTTC
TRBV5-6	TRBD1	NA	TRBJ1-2	CASSWAQGGYGYTF	TGTGCCAGCAGCTGGGCCCAGGGGGGCTATGGCTACACCTTC
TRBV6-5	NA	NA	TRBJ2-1	CASSYREWDEQFF	TGTGCCAGCAGTTACCGGGAGTGGGATGAGCAGTTCTTC
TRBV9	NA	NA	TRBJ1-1	CASSVDRDTEAFF	TGTGCCAGCAGCGTAGACAGGGACACTGAAGCTTTCTTT
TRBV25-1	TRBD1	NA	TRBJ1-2	CASSGPTGNYGYTF	TGTGCCAGCAGTGGGCCGACAGGGAACTATGGCTACACCTTC
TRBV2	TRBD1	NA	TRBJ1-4	CASSWTGGNEKLFF	TGTGCCAGCAGTTGGACAGGCGGTAATGAAAAACTGTTTTTT
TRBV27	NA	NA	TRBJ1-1	CASSLSAGNTEAFF	TGTGCCAGCAGTTTATCGGCTGGGAACACTGAAGCTTTCTTT
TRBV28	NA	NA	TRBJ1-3	CASRPPEDSGNTIYF	TGTGCCAGCAGGCCCCCCGAGGACTCTGGAAACACCATATATTTT
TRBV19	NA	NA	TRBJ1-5	CASSIGWHRNQPQHF	TGTGCCAGTAGTATCGGGTGGCACCGCAATCAGCCCCAGCATTTT
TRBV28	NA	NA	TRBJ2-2	CATKTGELFF	TGTGCCACCAAAACCGGGGAGCTGTTTTTT
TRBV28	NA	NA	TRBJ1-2	CASRDSNYGYTF	TGTGCCAGCAGGGACAGTAACTATGGCTACACCTTC
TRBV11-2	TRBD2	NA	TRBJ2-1	CASRVGGNEQFF	TGTGCCAGCAGGGTGGGAGGGAACGAGCAGTTCTTC
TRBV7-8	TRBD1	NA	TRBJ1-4	CASSYRGLEANEKLFF	TGTGCCAGCAGCTACAGGGGACTCGAGGCTAATGAAAAACTGTTTTTT
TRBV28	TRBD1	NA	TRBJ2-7	CASTGGSYEQYF	TGTGCCAGCACAGGGGGCTCCTACGAGCAGTACTTC
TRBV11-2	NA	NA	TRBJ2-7	CASSLVGGGDEQYF	TGTGCCAGCAGCTTAGTGGGAGGGGGGGACGAGCAGTACTTC
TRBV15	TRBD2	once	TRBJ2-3	CATSSPSGTSTDTQYF	TGTGCCACCAGCAGCCCTAGCGGAACTAGCACAGATACGCAGTATTTT
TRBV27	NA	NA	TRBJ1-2	CASRSHPVTNYGYTF	TGTGCCAGCAGATCACACCCCGTAACTAACTATGGCTACACCTTC
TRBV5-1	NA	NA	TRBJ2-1	CASSARAGPGGEQFF	TGCGCCAGCAGCGCGCGGGCGGGGCCAGGGGGTGAGCAGTTCTTC
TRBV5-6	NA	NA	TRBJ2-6	CASSFGPSGANVLTF	TGTGCCAGCAGCTTTGGCCCCTCGGGGGCCAACGTCCTGACTTTC
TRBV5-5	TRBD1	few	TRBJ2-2	CASSLDRGPTGELFF	TGTGCCAGCAGCCTAGACAGGGGGCCCACCGGGGAGCTGTTTTTT
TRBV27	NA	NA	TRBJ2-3	CASSPSGSTDTQYF	TGTGCCAGCAGTCCTTCGGGGAGCACAGATACGCAGTATTTT
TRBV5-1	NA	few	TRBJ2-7	CASSFGGNTYEQYF	TGCGCCAGCAGCTTCGGCGGGAACACCTACGAGCAGTACTTC
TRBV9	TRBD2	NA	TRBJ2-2	CASSVVALAGGDTGELFF	TGTGCCAGCAGCGTAGTAGCACTAGCGGGAGGTGACACCGGGGAGCTGTTTTTT
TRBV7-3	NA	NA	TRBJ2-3	CASSPRADTQYF	TGTGCCAGCAGCCCCCGGGCAGATACGCAGTATTTT
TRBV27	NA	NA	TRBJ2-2	CASCRGGPTGCGELFF	TGTGCCAGCTGTAGAGGGGGACCTACTGGGTGCGGGGAGCTGTTTTTT